This is a list of T cell receptor beta chains from one sample in a study of blood T cell repertoires in COVID-19. Libraries were prepared by immunoSEQ multiplex PCR; TCRdb keeps only in-frame clonotypes and omits some of them. The sample has 110,000 to 150,000 clones, around four fifths seen once; the top ten hold around 6.2%. Material: PBMCs or T cells enriched from blood (not recorded which). All receptors derive from a woman aged 35 to 49 who had recovered from COVID-19. Both conserved end residues are part of each CDR3. D genes are given only for firm matches. Clone sizes are given selectively: once, few, many, or a class where the clone is expanded.

J	V	D	size	DNA	CDR3
TRBJ2-7	TRBV6-5	TRBD1	NA	TGTGCCAGCAGCCCCGACAGGGGCAAATACGAGCAGTACTTC	CASSPDRGKYEQYF
TRBJ2-3	TRBV18	NA	NA	TGTGCCAGCTCACCATCACCCTCGGGAGATACGCAGTATTTT	CASSPSPSGDTQYF
TRBJ2-5	TRBV5-1	NA	once	TGCGCCAGCAGCTTGGGGGGTAGGGAGGAGACCCAGTACTTC	CASSLGGREETQYF
TRBJ2-7	TRBV14	TRBD2	NA	TGTGCCAGCAGCCAAGTGGGGCTAGCGGGGGACTACGAGCAGTACTTC	CASSQVGLAGDYEQYF
TRBJ1-4	TRBV27	NA	NA	TGTGCCAGCAGTTCAGGGACCGCCGGGGGATCAACTAATGAAAAACTGTTTTTT	CASSSGTAGGSTNEKLFF
TRBJ2-1	TRBV6-5	TRBD2	NA	TGTGCCAGCAGTCCGGGAGGCAATGAGCAGTTCTTC	CASSPGGNEQFF
TRBJ2-1	TRBV5-6	TRBD2	NA	TGTGCCAGCAGCCTGCTAGCGGGGGGCTCCTACAATGAGCAGTTCTTC	CASSLLAGGSYNEQFF
TRBJ2-2	TRBV10-2	TRBD2	once	TGCGCCAGCAGTGAGACTAGCGGGGAGACCGGGGAGCTGTTTTTT	CASSETSGETGELFF
TRBJ2-1	TRBV20-1	NA	NA	TGCAGTGCTAGAGTCTTCGAGCAGTTCTTC	CSARVFEQFF
TRBJ2-7	TRBV5-8	TRBD2	NA	TGTGCCAGCAGCTTGGTAAGGGAGGGCTCGTTCTCCTACGAGCAGTACTTC	CASSLVREGSFSYEQYF
TRBJ1-2	TRBV11-2	TRBD1	NA	TGTGCCAGCAGCTTTCCGGGACAGGCAAACTATGGCTACACCTTC	CASSFPGQANYGYTF
TRBJ1-2	TRBV20-1	NA	NA	TGCAGTGCTCGTGACAGGTCATTCGATGGCTACACCTTC	CSARDRSFDGYTF
TRBJ2-2	TRBV2	TRBD1	NA	TGTGCCAGCAGTGCTCGACAGGGCCGGACCGGGGAGCTGTTTTTT	CASSARQGRTGELFF
TRBJ1-1	TRBV25-1	NA	once	TGTGCCAGCAGTGAGGGGAGATACGGGGGTACTGAAGCTTTCTTT	CASSEGRYGGTEAFF
TRBJ1-2	TRBV2	TRBD1	NA	TGTGCCAGCAGTACCATCCTAACAGGGGGTAAGGGCTACACCTTC	CASSTILTGGKGYTF
TRBJ2-3	TRBV6-1	NA	NA	TGTGCCAGCAGTGAAGGGCAGGGAACAGATACGCAGTATTTT	CASSEGQGTDTQYF
TRBJ2-7	TRBV9	TRBD2	NA	TGTGCCAGCAGCGTAGGTTCTAGCGGGACCTACGAGCAGTACTTC	CASSVGSSGTYEQYF